This TCR beta chain was profiled in a study of identical twins. In TCRdb, the 5' RACE reads were re-called with MiXCR into one record per CDR3 protein. The sample lists more than 200,000 distinct CDR3 sequences; more than 12% were seen once. This clonotype has a handful of counts. Germline V CDR1 and CDR2: LNHDA, SQIVND (reference sequence). This CDR3 comprises 14 residues. V dropped 3 bases and J dropped 0 bases, with 7 bases sitting between them. The clonotype originates from a woman aged 18-29 years in good health. The chain recombines TRBV19 with TRBJ2-3; D might be TRBD2 (6 bases). Sequences were obtained from memory (CD45RO+) T cells sorted from blood. The chain's CDR3 is CASSMSGSTDTQYF. CDR3 DNA: TGTGCCAGTAGTATGAGCGGGAGCACAGATACGCAGTATTTT.